The 5 T cell receptor beta chains in this list originate from one sample, sequenced in a study of lymphopenia after photon versus proton radiotherapy (dated by TCRdb to between 2017 and 2020). Library preparation used the immunoSEQ multiplex PCR assay. Imported from immuneACCESS, the table was reduced by TCRdb to in-frame sequences with V and J called. These copies leave out some clones; in studies compared against another copy, an unresolved V gene accounts for under half, and the cause of the remainder is not known. Across this sample there are roughly 49,000 clones, with 80% to 95% seen only once. The ten largest clones take up roughly 17% of the sample. Specimen: peripheral blood, collected from a patient treated with photon-based radiotherapy. The receptors were gathered from a woman in her forties with cholangiocarcinoma.

CDR3 in DNA: TGTGCCAGCAGCTCTCTACACAGAACGGGGTCTGAAGCTTTCTTT. Protein sequence: CASSSLHRTGSEAFF. The chain carries TRBV11-2 and TRBJ1-1; no clear D. Germline V gene lookup returns CDR1 SGHAT and CDR2 FQNNGV. This CDR3 has 15 amino acids. The V gene lost 4 bases and the J gene lost 6 bases, with 18 bases spanning the gap.

V usage is TRBV30 and J usage is TRBJ1-2; TRBD1 matches 9 bases. V trimming: 4 bases; J trimming: 0 bases; junction bases outside the gene matches: 12. The CDR3 extends over 17 amino acids. CDR1 and CDR2 from the germline V gene are GTSNPN and SVGIG (reference sequence). In nucleotides, the CDR3 is TGTGCCTGGATCGTTTGGACAGGGGTGAAATCTAACTATGGCTACACCTTC. This gives the protein CAWIVWTGVKSNYGYTF.

This clone came up a few times. V is TRBV27 and J is TRBJ1-1, with D perhaps matching TRBD1 (5 bases). This CDR3 spans 14 amino acids. The V gene's germline CDR1 is MNHEY and CDR2 SMNVEV (reference sequence). Trimming left V 4 bases short and J 4 bases short, with 13 bases between. The CDR3 sequence is CASSSRGPFTEAFF. CDR3 coding DNA: TGTGCCAGCAGTTCCCGGGGCCCATTCACTGAAGCTTTCTTT.

CDR3 amino acids: CASSSYTFRPTNEKLFF. Here the CDR3 DNA reads TGTGCCAGCAGCTCCTACACGTTCCGGCCAACTAATGAAAAACTGTTTTTT. The J gene is TRBJ1-4, the V gene TRBV11-2; D gene ambiguous. Trimming took off 4 bases at V and 0 bases at J, with 15 bases between the two ends. This CDR3 is 17 amino acids long. Germline values: CDR1 SGHAT, CDR2 FQNNGV.

The gene calls are TRBV27 and TRBJ1-1, with a weak D call TRBD1 (6 bases). The V and J ends lost 6 bases and 1 base respectively, with 9 bases between them. CDR3 length: 13 amino acids. Per the germline V gene, CDR1 is MNHEY and CDR2 is SMNVEV (reference sequence). The CDR3 spells CASSLTGNTEAFF. The CDR3 DNA reads TGTGCCAGCAGCCTGACAGGGAACACTGAAGCTTTCTTT.